The clone carrying this T cell receptor beta chain was observed many times. What it binds is not known. These data are taken from a study of metastatic and nonmetastatic thyroid tumors. Background on the study: Repertoires from malignant and benign thyroid patients were compared across blood and tumor or nodule tissue. Overall study results and limits: The study reportedly found significantly higher TCR beta diversity in malignant thyroid tumors than benign nodules, in blood and tumor.

As handled by the study authors: CDR3 was compared across clinicopathological groups, and the resulting differences were used to build a distant-metastasis classifier for papillary thyroid cancer. MiXCR was used by TCRdb to re-call the PCR reads. The V and J calls, along with clone size, are taken from TCRdb and not from the paper's own processing. The sample carries about 22,000 clones, roughly 15% recorded once. Each patient came to thyroid surgery without any prior treatment (of any kind). Trimming shortened V by 4 bases and J by 4 bases, and 15 bases separated the two germline ends. The CDR3 is made up of 15 amino acids. Germline CDR1 SGHKS, CDR2 YYEKEE (reference sequence).

The chain uses TRBV5-5 and TRBJ1-3; no definite D call. Sample: tumor tissue. This receptor was obtained from a female donor with papillary thyroid cancer or a benign thyroid nodule (not recorded which). Some clones in this sample may be carry-over from other donors' samples. CDR3 DNA: TGTGCCAGCAGCGCGGGATCTTCGTGGGGAAACACCATATATTTT. This encodes CASSAGSSWGNTIYF.